This T cell receptor (beta chain) emerged from a study of T-cell reconstitution after alpha-beta-depleted transplantation in children. Whole-study results and caveats: For some patients, TCRbeta diversity was high at day 60 because of recipient T cells and thymic progenitors that survived. Reportedly, alpha-beta T cells present about two months post-transplant originated from several hundred expanded clones of graft origin.

This clonotype was counted only a few times. The antigen remains undetermined. During its preparation, the TCRbeta library received unique molecular identifiers. MiXCR was run by TCRdb on the PCR reads, yielding one entry per CDR3 protein. The table shows some 460,000 distinct CDR3 sequences, with around 15% occurring only once. The sequence was collected from a boy under two years old who had a stem cell transplant for Wiskott-Aldrich syndrome, so the T cells may come from the graft donor. Here the sequenced sample was PBMCs, mostly from graft donor cells, taken 360 days after TCRalphabeta/CD19-depleted stem cell transplant.

This chain's CDR3 is CAISESGWGLAINEQFF. For the CDR3, the DNA is TGTGCCATCAGTGAGTCGGGATGGGGACTAGCGATCAATGAGCAGTTCTTC. The chain employs TRBV10-3 and TRBJ2-1; the match to TRBD2 covers 10 bases. Germline-derived CDR1 and CDR2 are ENHRY and SYGVKD. The length of the CDR3 is 17 residues. V lost 0 bases and J lost 6; bases outside the gene matches: 8.